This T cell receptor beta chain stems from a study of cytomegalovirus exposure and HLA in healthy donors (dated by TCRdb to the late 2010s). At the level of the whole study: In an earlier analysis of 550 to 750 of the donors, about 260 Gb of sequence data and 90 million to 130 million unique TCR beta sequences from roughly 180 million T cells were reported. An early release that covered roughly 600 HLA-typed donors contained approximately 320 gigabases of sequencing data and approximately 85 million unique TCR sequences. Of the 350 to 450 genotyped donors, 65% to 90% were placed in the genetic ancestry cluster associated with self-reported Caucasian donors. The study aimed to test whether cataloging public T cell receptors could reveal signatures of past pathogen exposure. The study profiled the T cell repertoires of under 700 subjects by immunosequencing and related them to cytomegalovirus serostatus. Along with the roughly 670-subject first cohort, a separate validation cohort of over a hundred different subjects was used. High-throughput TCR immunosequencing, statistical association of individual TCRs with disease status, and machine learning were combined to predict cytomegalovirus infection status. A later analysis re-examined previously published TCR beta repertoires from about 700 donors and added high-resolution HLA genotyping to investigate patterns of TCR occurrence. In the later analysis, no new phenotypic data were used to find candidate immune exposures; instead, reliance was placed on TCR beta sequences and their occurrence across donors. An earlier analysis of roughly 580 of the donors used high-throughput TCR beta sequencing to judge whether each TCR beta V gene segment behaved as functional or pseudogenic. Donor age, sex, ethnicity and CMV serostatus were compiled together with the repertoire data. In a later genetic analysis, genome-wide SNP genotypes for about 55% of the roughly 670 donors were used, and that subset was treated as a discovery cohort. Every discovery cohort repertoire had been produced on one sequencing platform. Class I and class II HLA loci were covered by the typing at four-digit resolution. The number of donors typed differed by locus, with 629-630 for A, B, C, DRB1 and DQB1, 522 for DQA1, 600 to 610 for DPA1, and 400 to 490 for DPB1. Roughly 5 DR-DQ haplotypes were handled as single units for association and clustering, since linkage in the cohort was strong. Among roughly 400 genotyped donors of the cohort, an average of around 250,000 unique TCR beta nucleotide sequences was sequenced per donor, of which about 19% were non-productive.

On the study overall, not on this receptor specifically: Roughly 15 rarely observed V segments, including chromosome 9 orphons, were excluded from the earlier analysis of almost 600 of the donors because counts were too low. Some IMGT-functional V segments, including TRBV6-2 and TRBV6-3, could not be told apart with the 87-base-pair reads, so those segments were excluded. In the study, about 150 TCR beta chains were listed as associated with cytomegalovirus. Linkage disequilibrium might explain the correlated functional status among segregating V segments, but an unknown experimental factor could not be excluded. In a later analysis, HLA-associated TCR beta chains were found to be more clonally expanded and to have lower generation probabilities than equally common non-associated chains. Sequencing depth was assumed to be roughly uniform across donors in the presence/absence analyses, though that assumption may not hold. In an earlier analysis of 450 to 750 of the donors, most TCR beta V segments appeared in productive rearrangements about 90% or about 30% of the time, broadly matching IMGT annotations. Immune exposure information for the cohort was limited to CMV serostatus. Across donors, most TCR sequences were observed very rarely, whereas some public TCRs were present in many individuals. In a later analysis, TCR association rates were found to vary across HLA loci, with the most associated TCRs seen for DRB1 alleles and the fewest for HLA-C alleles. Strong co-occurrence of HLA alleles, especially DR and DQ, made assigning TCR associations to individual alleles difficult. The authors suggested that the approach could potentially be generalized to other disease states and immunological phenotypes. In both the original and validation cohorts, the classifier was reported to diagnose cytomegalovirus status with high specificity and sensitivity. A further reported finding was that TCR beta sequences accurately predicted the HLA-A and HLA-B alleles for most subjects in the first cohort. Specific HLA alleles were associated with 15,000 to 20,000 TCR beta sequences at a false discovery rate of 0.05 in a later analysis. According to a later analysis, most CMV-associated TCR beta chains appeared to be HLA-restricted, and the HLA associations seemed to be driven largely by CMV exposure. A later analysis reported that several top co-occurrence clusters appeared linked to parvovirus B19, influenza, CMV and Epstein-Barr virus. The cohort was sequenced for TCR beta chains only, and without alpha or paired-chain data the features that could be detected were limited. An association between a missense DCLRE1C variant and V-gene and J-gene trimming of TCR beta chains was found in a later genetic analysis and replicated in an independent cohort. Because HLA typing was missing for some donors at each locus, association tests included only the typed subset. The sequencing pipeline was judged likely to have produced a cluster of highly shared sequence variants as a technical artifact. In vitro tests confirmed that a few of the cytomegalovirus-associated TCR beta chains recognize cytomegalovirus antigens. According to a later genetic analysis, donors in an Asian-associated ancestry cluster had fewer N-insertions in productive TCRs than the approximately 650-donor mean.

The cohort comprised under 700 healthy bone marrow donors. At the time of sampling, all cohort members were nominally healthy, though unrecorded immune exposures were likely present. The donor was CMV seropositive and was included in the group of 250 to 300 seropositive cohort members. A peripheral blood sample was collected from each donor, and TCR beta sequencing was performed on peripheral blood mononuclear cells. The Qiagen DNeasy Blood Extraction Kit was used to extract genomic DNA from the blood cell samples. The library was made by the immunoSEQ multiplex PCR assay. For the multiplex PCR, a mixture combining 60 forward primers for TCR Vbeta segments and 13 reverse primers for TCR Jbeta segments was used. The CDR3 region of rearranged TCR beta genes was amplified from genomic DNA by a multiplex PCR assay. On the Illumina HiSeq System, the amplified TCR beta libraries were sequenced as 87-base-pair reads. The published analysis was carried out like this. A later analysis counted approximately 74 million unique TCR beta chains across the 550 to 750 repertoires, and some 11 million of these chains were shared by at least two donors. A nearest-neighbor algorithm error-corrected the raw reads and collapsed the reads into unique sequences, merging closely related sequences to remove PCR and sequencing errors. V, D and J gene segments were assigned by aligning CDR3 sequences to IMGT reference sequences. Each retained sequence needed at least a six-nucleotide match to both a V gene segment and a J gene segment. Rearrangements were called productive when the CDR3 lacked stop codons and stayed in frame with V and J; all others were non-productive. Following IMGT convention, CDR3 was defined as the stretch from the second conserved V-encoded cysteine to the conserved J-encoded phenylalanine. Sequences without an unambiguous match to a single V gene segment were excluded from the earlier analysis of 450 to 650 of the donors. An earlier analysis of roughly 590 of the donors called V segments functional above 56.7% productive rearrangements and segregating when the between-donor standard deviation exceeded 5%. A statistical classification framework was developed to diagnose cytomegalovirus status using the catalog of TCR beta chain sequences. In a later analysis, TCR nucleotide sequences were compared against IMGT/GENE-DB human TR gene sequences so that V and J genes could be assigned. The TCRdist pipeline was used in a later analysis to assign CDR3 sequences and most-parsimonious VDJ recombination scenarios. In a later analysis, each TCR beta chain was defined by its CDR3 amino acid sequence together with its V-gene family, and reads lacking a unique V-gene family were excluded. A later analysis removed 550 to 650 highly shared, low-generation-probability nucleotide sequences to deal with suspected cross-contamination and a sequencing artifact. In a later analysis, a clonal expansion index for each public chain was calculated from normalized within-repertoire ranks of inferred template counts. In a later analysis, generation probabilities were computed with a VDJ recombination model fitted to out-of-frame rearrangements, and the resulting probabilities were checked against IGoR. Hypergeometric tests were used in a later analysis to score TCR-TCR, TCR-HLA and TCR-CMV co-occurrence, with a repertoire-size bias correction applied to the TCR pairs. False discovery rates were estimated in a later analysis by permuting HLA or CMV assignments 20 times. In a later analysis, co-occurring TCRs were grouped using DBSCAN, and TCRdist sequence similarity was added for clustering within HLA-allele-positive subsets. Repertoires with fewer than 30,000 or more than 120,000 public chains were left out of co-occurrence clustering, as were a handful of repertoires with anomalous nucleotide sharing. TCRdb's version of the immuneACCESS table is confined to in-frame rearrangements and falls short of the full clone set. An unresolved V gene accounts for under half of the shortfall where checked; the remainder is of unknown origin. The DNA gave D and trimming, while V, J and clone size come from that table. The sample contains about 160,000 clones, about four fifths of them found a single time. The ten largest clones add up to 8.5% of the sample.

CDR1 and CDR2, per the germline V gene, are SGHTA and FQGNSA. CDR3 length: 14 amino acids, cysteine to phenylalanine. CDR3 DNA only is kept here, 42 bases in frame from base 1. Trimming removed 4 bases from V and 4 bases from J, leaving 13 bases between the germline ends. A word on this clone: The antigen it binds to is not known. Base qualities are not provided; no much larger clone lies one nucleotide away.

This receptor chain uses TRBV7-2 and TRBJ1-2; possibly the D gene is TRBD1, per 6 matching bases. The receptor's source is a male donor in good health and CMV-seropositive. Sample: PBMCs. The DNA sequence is TGTGCCAGCAGCTCGCGGACAGCCCCCTATGGCTACACCTTC. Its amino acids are CASSSRTAPYGYTF.